This T cell receptor beta chain emerged from a study of shared clonotypes between healthy human individuals. Study conclusions and caveats: Though the depth was large, rarefaction showed that sorted-subset sequencing was incomplete.

Naive CD8 cells lacked CD45RO and underwent positive selection for CCR7, leaving out terminally differentiated effector memory CD45RA+ cells. Germline CDR1 reads MGHRA; CDR2 reads YSYEKL. CDR3 size: 15 residues. With 1 base clipped from V and 4 bases from J, the junction kept 2 bases outside the gene matches. The method was immunoSEQ multiplex PCR; TCRdb's version includes in-frame clones alone and lacks a portion of them. The table lists 2 million to 2.5 million clones, just under 95% of them singletons, with about 1.1% in the top ten. On this clone: Its antigen is unidentified. The sample contains more than one DNA sequence encoding this CDR3.

This rearrangement joins TRBV4-1 to TRBJ2-1; TRBD2 matches 9 bases. The specimen sequenced was naive CD8+ T cells sorted from blood. This sequence originates from a man aged 18 to 29 in good health. The CDR3 sequence: CASSQVLAGYNEQFF. In DNA form, the CDR3 reads TGCGCCAGCAGCCAAGTACTAGCGGGTTACAATGAGCAGTTCTTC.